The 7 T cell receptor beta chains below were found in one sample sequenced in a study of blood T cell repertoires in COVID-19. TCRdb's table, derived via immunoSEQ multiplex PCR, lists solely in-frame clones and lacks some. In the table there are approximately 88,000 clones, around 90% of which are singletons. Sequenced sample: peripheral blood. The receptors come from a woman in her 50s in a cohort sampled during active COVID-19.

The chain links TRBV6-5 to TRBJ2-1, with TRBD2 matching over 9 bases. The CDR3 length is 15 residues. The germline gives CDR1 MNHEY, CDR2 SVGAGI. The junction had 8 bases not matched to a gene; V was cut back by 2 bases and J by 9 bases. CDR3 sequence reads: CASSYILRGGREQFF. CDR3 nucleotides: TGTGCCAGCAGTTACATCTTGCGGGGGGGCCGTGAGCAGTTCTTC.

The V and J genes are TRBV7-6 and TRBJ1-1; D is possibly TRBD1 (5 bases). The V end was cut by 5 bases, the J end by 4 bases, with 17 bases between. The CDR3 has 15 residues. Germline CDR1 reads SGHVS; CDR2 reads FNYEAQ. The CDR3 region has the DNA TGTGCCAGCAGCGACTTAATTGTCGGGGGCACTGAAGCTTTCTTT. It translates to CASSDLIVGGTEAFF. Together with reference TRBV7-6 and TRBJ1-1, the CDR3 gives the full variable domain: GAGVSQSPRYKVTKRGQDVALRCDPISGHVSLYWYRQALGQGPEFLTYFNYEAQQDKSGLPNDRFSAERPEGSISTLTIQRTEQRDSAMYRCASSDLIVGGTEAFFGQGTRLTVV.

The V call is TRBV28, the J call TRBJ2-7; TRBD2 matches at 9 bases. Germline CDR1 reads MDHEN; CDR2 reads SYDVKM. This CDR3 has 17 amino acids. Trimming cost V 2 bases and J 3 bases; bases outside gene matches: 11. CDR3 sequence (DNA): TGTGCCAGCAGTTTAAATTTATTGGCGGGAGGGGTCTACGAGCAGTACTTC. Translation gives CASSLNLLAGGVYEQYF.

A single count supports this clone. The V call is TRBV27, the J call TRBJ1-2; 9 positions match TRBD1. V was pared by 5 bases and J by 8 bases, with 18 bases of the junction left unmatched. The V gene's germline CDR1 is MNHEY and CDR2 SMNVEV (reference sequence). This CDR3 spans 17 amino acids. The CDR3 DNA sequence: TGTGCCAGCAGTCTACAAGGCCTCGGACAGGGGACTTGGGGCTACACCTTC. Encoded protein: CASSLQGLGQGTWGYTF.

This chain uses TRBV10-3 with TRBJ2-7, with 9 bases lining up with TRBD1. Germline CDR1 ENHRY, CDR2 SYGVKD. V shed 6 bases and J 3 bases; nucleotides not matched to a gene: 3. The CDR3 totals 13 residues. DNA for the CDR3: TGTGCCATCAGCGGGACAGGGATCTACGAGCAGTACTTC. It encodes CAISGTGIYEQYF.

This clone was seen just once. The rearrangement joins TRBV5-4 to TRBJ2-7; 10 bases fit TRBD1. Germline V lookup: CDR1 SGHNT, CDR2 YYREEE (reference sequence). The V and J ends lost 5 bases and 3 bases, in that order; junction bases with no gene match: 11. This CDR3 has 16 amino acids. CDR3 loop: CASSQLGTGDFYEQYF. CDR3 nucleotides: TGTGCCAGCAGTCAACTAGGGACAGGGGACTTCTACGAGCAGTACTTC.

The rearrangement uses TRBV6-1 and TRBJ2-7; TRBD1 agrees at 10 bases. The CDR3 consists of 17 residues. V was clipped by 4 bases and J by 2 bases; unmatched bases: 11. CDR1 and CDR2 (germline): MNHNS, SASEGT. CDR3 amino acids: CASSATSGTGVPYEQYF. CDR3 coding DNA: TGTGCCAGCAGTGCGACCTCCGGGACAGGGGTCCCCTACGAGCAGTACTTC.